Sequencing of this T cell receptor (beta chain) was carried out in a study of blood T cell repertoires in COVID-19. Study as a whole: Acute and convalescent COVID-19 samples came from the United States, Italy and Spain. PBMCs, B-cell-depleted T cells, or T cells were the source of the cDNA or gDNA that made up the material.

V was trimmed by 2 bases and J by 4 bases, leaving 14 bases between them. CDR1 is SGHDT and CDR2 is YYEEEE in the germline V gene. This CDR3 spans 15 amino acids. The participants were between about 18 and 89 years old and came from some 25 US areas. Cohort assignment relied on participant-reported clinical history. The method was immunoSEQ multiplex PCR; TCRdb's version includes in-frame clones alone and lacks a portion of them. The table includes about 220,000 clones, about four fifths detected once. This clonotype originated in a middle-aged woman with acute COVID-19. V and J are TRBV5-6 and TRBJ2-3; tentatively, D is TRBD2 (6 bases). Sequencing input: PBMCs or T cells enriched from blood (not recorded which). The CDR3: CASSFWGRHADTQYF. In nucleotides, the CDR3 is TGTGCCAGCAGCTTTTGGGGGAGGCACGCAGATACGCAGTATTTT.